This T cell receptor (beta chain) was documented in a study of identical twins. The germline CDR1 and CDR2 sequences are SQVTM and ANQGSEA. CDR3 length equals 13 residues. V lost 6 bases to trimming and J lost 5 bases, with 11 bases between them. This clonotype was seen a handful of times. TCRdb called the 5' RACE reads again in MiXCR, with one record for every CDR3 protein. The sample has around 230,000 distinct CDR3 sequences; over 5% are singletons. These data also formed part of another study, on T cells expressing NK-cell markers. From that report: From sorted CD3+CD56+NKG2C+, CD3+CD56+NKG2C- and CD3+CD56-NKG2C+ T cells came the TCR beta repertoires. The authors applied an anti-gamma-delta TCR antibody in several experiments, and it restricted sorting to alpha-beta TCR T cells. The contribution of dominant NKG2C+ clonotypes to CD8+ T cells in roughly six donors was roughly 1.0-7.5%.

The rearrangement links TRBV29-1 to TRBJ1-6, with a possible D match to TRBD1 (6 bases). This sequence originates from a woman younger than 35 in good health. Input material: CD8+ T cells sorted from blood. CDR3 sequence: CSVSPGDNSPLHF. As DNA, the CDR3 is TGCAGCGTGTCCCCAGGGGATAATTCACCCCTCCACTTT. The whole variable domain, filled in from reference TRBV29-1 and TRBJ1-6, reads SAVISQKPSRDICQRGTSLTIQCQVDSQVTMMFWYRQQPGQSLTLIATANQGSEATYESGFVIDKFPISRPNLTFSTLTVSNMSPEDSSIYLCSVSPGDNSPLHFGNGTRLTVT.